A single sample gave rise to the 18 T cell receptor beta chains below, sequenced in a study of memory CD4+ T cells and cytomegalovirus serostatus. The repertoire was sequenced with immunoSEQ multiplex PCR; TCRdb's copy has only in-frame clones and lacks some. This table holds over 40,000 clones, 75% to 85% found once. Single viable CD3+CD4+CD8-CD45RO+ cells were sorted as the memory CD4+ T cells. The material sequenced was memory CD4+ T cells from blood. All receptors derive from an adult in good health and CMV-seronegative.

The chain links TRBV7-8 to TRBJ2-3; the match to TRBD1 covers 7 bases. The CDR3 sequence is 17 residues long. V lost 0 bases, J lost 0 bases, and 6 bases stayed unmatched. Germline lookup yields CDR1 SGHVS and CDR2 FQNEAQ. The chain's CDR3 is CASSLAGQAISTDTQYF. DNA of the CDR3: TGTGCCAGCAGCTTAGCCGGACAGGCCATAAGCACAGATACGCAGTATTTT.

The rearrangement joins TRBV2 to TRBJ1-5; no definite D call. The V and J ends lost 1 base and 1 base respectively, with 8 bases between them. The CDR3 totals 15 residues. Germline V lookup: CDR1 SNHLY, CDR2 FYNNEI. The CDR3 sequence: CASSEEMSSNQPQHF. In nucleotides, the CDR3 is TGTGCCAGCAGTGAAGAGATGTCAAGCAATCAGCCCCAGCATTTT. The whole variable domain, remainder taken from reference TRBV2 and TRBJ1-5, is EPEVTQTPSHQVTQMGQEVILRCVPISNHLYFYWYRQILGQKVEFLVSFYNNEISEKSEIFDDQFSVERPDGSNFTLKIRSTKLEDSAMYFCASSEEMSSNQPQHFGDGTRLSIL.

The J gene is TRBJ2-2, the V gene TRBV14; D is undetermined. There are 16 residues in the CDR3. The germline V gene encodes CDR1 SGHDN and CDR2 FVKESK. V lost 5 bases, J lost 2 bases, and 15 bases lay in between. CDR3 nucleotide sequence: TGTGCCAGCAGCTCAATTTCGAGCATTAACACCGGGGAGCTGTTTTTT. This codes for CASSSISSINTGELFF. The full variable domain, rest sourced from reference TRBV14 and TRBJ2-2, is EAGVTQFPSHSVIEKGQTVTLRCDPISGHDNLYWYRRVMGKEIKFLLHFVKESKQDESGMPNNRFLAERTGGTYSTLKVQPAELEDSGVYFCASSSISSINTGELFFGEGSRLTVL.

V and J are TRBV6-5 and TRBJ1-2; 9 bases fit TRBD1. The V gene's germline CDR1 is MNHEY and CDR2 SVGAGI. With 6 bases clipped from V and 5 bases from J, the junction kept 10 bases outside the gene matches. This CDR3 is built from 15 residues. CDR3 sequence: CASSQTGGPAYGYTF. In DNA, the CDR3 is TGTGCCAGCAGCCAAACAGGGGGCCCGGCGTATGGCTACACCTTC.

The CDR3: CASSVDGGSGNTIYF. The CDR3 DNA reads TGTGCCAGCAGCGTGGACGGGGGCTCTGGAAACACCATATATTTT. The V and J genes are TRBV5-4 and TRBJ1-3; possible D gene TRBD1, 5 bases. Germline assignment: CDR1 SGHNT and CDR2 YYREEE (reference sequence). The CDR3 covers 15 residues. The V end lost 4 bases, the J end lost 0 bases, and 11 bases lay between the germline ends.

V is TRBV10-3 and J is TRBJ2-7; 8 nucleotides agree with TRBD1. Germline V gives CDR1 ENHRY, CDR2 SYGVKD. Trimming at V came to 4 bases and at J to 5 bases, leaving 7 bases not matched to a gene. There are 14 residues in the CDR3. CDR3 loop: CAISVGTGSDEQYF. In DNA form, the CDR3 reads TGTGCCATCAGTGTAGGGACAGGTAGCGACGAGCAGTACTTC.

The gene calls are TRBV10-3 and TRBJ1-5; the D is unclear. CDR1 and CDR2 from the germline V gene are ENHRY and SYGVKD. Trimming took off 0 bases at V and 5 bases at J, with 2 bases between the two ends. The CDR3 runs to 12 residues. The CDR3 sequence: CAISESDQPQHF. DNA of the CDR3: TGTGCCATCAGTGAGTCGGATCAGCCCCAGCATTTT.

The rearrangement joins TRBV5-1 to TRBJ2-3; 10 bases map to TRBD2. CDR3 length equals 17 residues. J lost 0 bases, V lost 5 bases, and 9 bases had no gene match. CDR1 SGHRS and CDR2 YFSETQ come from the germline V gene. CDR3: CASRNSGGGKSTDTQYF. The CDR3 region has the DNA TGCGCCAGCAGGAACAGCGGGGGGGGAAAAAGCACAGATACGCAGTATTTT.

The CDR3 here is CASRVTNEQYF. The CDR3 coding sequence is TGCGCCAGCAGAGTAACGAACGAGCAGTACTTC. This sequence joins TRBV5-1 and TRBJ2-7, with D unclear. The CDR3 consists of 11 residues. CDR1 and CDR2 from the germline V gene are SGHRS and YFSETQ. The ends were cut back, 5 bases at V and 5 bases at J, with 8 bases in the middle.

The CDR3 loop is CASSKGLDEQFF. DNA for the CDR3: TGCGCCAGCAGCAAGGGGTTGGATGAGCAGTTCTTC. The V call is TRBV5-1, the J call TRBJ2-1, with D maybe TRBD1 (5 bases). Germline lookup yields CDR1 SGHRS and CDR2 YFSETQ. The CDR3 has 12 amino acids. V gave up 4 bases and J gave up 8 bases, with 10 bases separating them.

The DNA of the CDR3 is TGTGCCAGCAGCTTGACAGCCCAGGGGGATTGGGAGACCCAGTACTTC. Protein: CASSLTAQGDWETQYF. The V call is TRBV5-6, the J call TRBJ2-5, with 7 bases lining up with TRBD1. The germline V gene encodes CDR1 SGHDT and CDR2 YYEEEE. The trim removed 1 base at V and 5 bases at J, leaving 11 bases unmatched. There are 16 residues in the CDR3.

There are a few counts of this clone. The chain employs TRBV5-1 and TRBJ2-5, with 10 bases aligning to TRBD1. V shed 5 bases and J 4 bases; nucleotides not matched to a gene: 8. Germline V gives CDR1 SGHRS, CDR2 YFSETQ. The CDR3 contains 15 residues. The CDR3 nucleotides are TGCGCCAGCAGTCGCGGGACAGGGGTCGGAGAGACCCAGTACTTC. Amino acids: CASSRGTGVGETQYF. The full variable domain, with the rest looked up from reference TRBV5-1 and TRBJ2-5, is KAGVTQTPRYLIKTRGQQVTLSCSPISGHRSVSWYQQTPGQGLQFLFEYFSETQRNKGNFPGRFSGRQFSNSRSEMNVSTLELGDSALYLCASSRGTGVGETQYFGPGTRLLVL.

V and J are TRBV29-1 and TRBJ1-3; perhaps TRBD1 as D (5 bases). The CDR3 sequence is 14 residues long. Germline loops: CDR1 SQVTM, CDR2 ANQGSEA. V was trimmed by 6 bases and J by 2 bases, leaving 14 bases between them. CDR3 bases: TGCAGCGTCGAGACGGGGCGGGCTGGAAACACCATATATTTT. The encoded protein is CSVETGRAGNTIYF.

This clone occurred once. The chain couples TRBV7-2 to TRBJ2-5; 8 bases are shared with TRBD2. The germline CDR1 and CDR2 sequences are SGHTA and FQGNSA. The CDR3 extends over 13 amino acids. V lost 6 bases, J lost 6 bases, and 6 bases stayed unmatched. The chain's CDR3 is CASSTGGEKTQYF. The CDR3 region has the DNA TGTGCCAGCAGTACCGGGGGGGAGAAGACCCAGTACTTC.

This chain links TRBV6-1 with TRBJ2-3; D gene unclear. V dropped 6 bases and J dropped 2 bases, with 3 bases sitting between them. From germline, CDR1 is MNHNS and CDR2 SASEGT. The CDR3 has 11 residues. The CDR3 here is CASRVTDTQYF. In DNA, the CDR3 is TGTGCCAGCAGAGTCACAGATACGCAGTATTTT.

The chain has TRBV5-1 and TRBJ1-2, with 11 bases fitting TRBD1. This CDR3 comprises 14 residues. V was clipped by 2 bases and J by 6 bases; unmatched bases: 3. The germline CDR1 and CDR2 sequences are SGHRS and YFSETQ. The CDR3, as DNA: TGCGCCAGCAGCTTCGGGACAGGGGGGGATGGCTACACCTTC. Its translation: CASSFGTGGDGYTF.

The DNA for the CDR3 is TGTGCTAGTACCGGGACAAACACCGGGGAGCTGTTTTTT. This translates into CASTGTNTGELFF. The rearrangement links TRBV12-5 to TRBJ2-2; perhaps TRBD1 as D (6 bases). Trimming took off 8 bases at V and 2 bases at J, with 9 bases between the two ends. Germline loops: CDR1 LGHNT, CDR2 FRNRAP. The CDR3 loop spans 13 amino acids.

The chain links TRBV4-1 to TRBJ2-2, with a tentative D call TRBD2 (6 bases). Trimming stripped 11 bases from V and 2 bases from J, with 15 bases between. The CDR3 length is 14 residues. Per the germline V gene, CDR1 is MGHRA and CDR2 is YSYEKL. The CDR3 protein is CASKGTFNTGELFF. In DNA, the CDR3 is TGCGCCTCTAAGGGGACTTTTAACACCGGGGAGCTGTTTTTT.